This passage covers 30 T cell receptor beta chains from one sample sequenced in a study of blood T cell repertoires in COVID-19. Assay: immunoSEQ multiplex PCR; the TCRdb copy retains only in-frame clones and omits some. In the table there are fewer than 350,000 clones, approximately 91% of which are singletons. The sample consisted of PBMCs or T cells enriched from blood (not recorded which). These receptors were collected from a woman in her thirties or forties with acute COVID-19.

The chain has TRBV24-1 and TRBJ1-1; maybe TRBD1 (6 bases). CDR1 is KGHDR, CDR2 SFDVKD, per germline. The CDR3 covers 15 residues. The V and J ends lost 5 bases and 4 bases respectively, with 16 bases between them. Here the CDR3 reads CATSVSGGAGTEAFF. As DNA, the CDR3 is TGTGCCACCAGTGTATCGGGGGGCGCCGGCACTGAAGCTTTCTTT.

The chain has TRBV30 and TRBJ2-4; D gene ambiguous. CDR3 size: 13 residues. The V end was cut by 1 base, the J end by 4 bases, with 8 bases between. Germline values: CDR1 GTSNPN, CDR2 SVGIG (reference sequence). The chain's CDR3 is CAWSASTKNIQYF. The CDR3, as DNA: TGTGCCTGGAGTGCTTCAACAAAAAACATTCAGTACTTC.

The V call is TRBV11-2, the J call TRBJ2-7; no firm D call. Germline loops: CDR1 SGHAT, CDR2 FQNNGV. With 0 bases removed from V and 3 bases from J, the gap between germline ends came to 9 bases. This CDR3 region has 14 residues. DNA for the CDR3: TGTGCCAGCAGCTTAGATATTCAGGACTACGAGCAGTACTTC. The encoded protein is CASSLDIQDYEQYF.

In DNA, the CDR3 is TGTGCCAGCAGCTACACGACGGGTTATAATTCACCCCTCCACTTT. Protein sequence: CASSYTTGYNSPLHF. The chain couples TRBV5-4 to TRBJ1-6; D uncertain. The V end was cut by 3 bases, the J end by 4 bases, with 11 bases between. Per germline, CDR1 SGHNT and CDR2 YYREEE (reference sequence). This CDR3 has 15 residues.

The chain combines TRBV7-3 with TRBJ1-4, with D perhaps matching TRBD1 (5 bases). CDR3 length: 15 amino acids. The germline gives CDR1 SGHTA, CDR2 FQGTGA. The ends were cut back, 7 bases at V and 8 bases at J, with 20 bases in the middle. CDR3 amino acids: CASNPREGREEKLFF. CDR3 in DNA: TGTGCCAGCAACCCTAGGGAGGGCAGGGAAGAAAAACTGTTTTTT.

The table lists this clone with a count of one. CDR3 sequence reads: CASSPRQGKQNTEAFF. CDR3 sequence (DNA): TGTGCCAGCTCACCACGACAGGGGAAACAGAACACTGAAGCTTTCTTT. The chain carries TRBV18 and TRBJ1-1; 8 bases align to TRBD1. This CDR3 spans 16 amino acids. V was clipped by 1 base and J by 1 base; unmatched bases: 5. Germline V CDR1 and CDR2: KGHSH, LQKENI. Full variable domain (rest looked up from reference TRBV18 and TRBJ1-1): NAGVMQNPRHLVRRRGQEARLRCSPMKGHSHVYWYRQLPEEGLKFMVYLQKENIIDESGMPKERFSAEFPKEGPSILRIQQVVRGDSAAYFCASSPRQGKQNTEAFFGQGTRLTVV.

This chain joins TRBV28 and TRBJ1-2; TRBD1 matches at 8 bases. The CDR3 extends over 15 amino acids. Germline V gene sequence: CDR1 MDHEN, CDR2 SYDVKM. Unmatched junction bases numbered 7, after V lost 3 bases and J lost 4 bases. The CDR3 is CASSFRTGPLYGYTF. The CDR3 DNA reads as TGTGCCAGCAGTTTTCGGACAGGGCCACTCTATGGCTACACCTTC.

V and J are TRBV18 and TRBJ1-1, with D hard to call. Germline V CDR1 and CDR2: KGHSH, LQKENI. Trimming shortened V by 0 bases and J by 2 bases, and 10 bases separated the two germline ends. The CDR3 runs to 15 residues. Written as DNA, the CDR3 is TGTGCCAGCTCACCACCGATGGCGGAAAACACTGAAGCTTTCTTT. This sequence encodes CASSPPMAENTEAFF.

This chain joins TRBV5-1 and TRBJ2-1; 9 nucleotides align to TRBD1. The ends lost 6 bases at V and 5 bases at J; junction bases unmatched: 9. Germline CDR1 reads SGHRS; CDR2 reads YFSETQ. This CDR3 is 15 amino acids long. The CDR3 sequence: CASNPTGGGNNEQFF. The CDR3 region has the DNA TGCGCCAGCAACCCCACAGGGGGCGGAAACAATGAGCAGTTCTTC.

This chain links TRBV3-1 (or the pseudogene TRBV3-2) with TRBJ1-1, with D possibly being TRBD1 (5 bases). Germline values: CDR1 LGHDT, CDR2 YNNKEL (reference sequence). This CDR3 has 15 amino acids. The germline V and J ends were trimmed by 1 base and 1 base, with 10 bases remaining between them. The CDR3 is CASSQGGAGNTEAFF. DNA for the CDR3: TGTGCCAGCAGCCAAGGTGGGGCCGGGAACACTGAAGCTTTCTTT.

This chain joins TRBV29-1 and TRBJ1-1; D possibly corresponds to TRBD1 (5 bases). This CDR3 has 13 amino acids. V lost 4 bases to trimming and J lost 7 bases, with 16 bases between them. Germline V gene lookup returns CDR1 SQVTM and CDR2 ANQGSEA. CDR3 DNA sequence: TGCAGCGTTGTTAGTGGGGGGACTTATGAAGCTTTCTTT. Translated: CSVVSGGTYEAFF. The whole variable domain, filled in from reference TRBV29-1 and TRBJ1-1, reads SAVISQKPSRDICQRGTSLTIQCQVDSQVTMMFWYRQQPGQSLTLIATANQGSEATYESGFVIDKFPISRPNLTFSTLTVSNMSPEDSSIYLCSVVSGGTYEAFFGQGTRLTVV.

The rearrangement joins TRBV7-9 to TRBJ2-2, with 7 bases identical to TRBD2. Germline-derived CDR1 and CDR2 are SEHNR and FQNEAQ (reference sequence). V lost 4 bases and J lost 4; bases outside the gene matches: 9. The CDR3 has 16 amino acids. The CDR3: CASSSPRETSTGELFF. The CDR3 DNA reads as TGTGCCAGCAGCTCCCCGCGGGAGACCTCCACCGGGGAGCTGTTTTTT.

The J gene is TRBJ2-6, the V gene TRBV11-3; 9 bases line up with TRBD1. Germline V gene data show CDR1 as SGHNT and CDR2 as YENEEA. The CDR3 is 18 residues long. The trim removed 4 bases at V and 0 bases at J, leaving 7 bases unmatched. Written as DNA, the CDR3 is TGTGCCAGCAGCTCCCTAGGACAGGGGATCTCTGGGGCCAACGTCCTGACTTTC. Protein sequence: CASSSLGQGISGANVLTF. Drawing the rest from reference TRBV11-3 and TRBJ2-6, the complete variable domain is EAGVVQSPRYKIIEKKQPVAFWCNPISGHNTLYWYLQNLGQGPELLIRYENEEAVDDSQLPKDRFSAERLKGVDSTLKIQPAELGDSAVYLCASSSLGQGISGANVLTFGAGSRLTVL.

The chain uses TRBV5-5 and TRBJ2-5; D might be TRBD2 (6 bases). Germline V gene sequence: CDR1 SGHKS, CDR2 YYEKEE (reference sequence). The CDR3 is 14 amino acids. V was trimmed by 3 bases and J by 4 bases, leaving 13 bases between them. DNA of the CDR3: TGTGCCAGCAGCTGGGGGAAGGGAGGAGAGACCCAGTACTTC. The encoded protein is CASSWGKGGETQYF.

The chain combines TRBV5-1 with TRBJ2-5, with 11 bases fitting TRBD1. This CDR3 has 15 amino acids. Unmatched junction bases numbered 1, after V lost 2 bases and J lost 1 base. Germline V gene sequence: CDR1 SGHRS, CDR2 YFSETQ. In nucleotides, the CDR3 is TGCGCCAGCAGCTTCGGGACAGGGGGCCAAGAGACCCAGTACTTC. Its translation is CASSFGTGGQETQYF.

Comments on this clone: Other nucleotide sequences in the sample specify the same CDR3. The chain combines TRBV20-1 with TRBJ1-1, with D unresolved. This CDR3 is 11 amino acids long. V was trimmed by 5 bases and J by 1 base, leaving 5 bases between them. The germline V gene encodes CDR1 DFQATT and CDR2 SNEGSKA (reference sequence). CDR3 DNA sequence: TGCAGTGCTGACAAGAACACTGAAGCTTTCTTT. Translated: CSADKNTEAFF.

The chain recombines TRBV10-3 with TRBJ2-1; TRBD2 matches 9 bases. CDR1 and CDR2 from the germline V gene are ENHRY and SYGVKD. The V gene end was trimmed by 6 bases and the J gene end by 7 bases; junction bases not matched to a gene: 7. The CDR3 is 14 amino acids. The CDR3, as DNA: TGTGCCATCAGCAGGGCGGGAGGGATTAATGAGCAGTTCTTC. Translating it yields CAISRAGGINEQFF.

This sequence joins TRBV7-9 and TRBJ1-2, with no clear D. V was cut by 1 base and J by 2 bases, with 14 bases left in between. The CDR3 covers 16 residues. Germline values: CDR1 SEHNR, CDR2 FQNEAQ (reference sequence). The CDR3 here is CASSLVWQEGNYGYTF. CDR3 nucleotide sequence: TGTGCCAGCAGCTTAGTTTGGCAGGAGGGAAACTATGGCTACACCTTC.

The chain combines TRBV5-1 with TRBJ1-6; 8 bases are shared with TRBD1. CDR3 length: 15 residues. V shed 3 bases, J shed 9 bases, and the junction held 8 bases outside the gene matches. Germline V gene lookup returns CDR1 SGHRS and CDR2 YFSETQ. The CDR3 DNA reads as TGCGCCAGCAGCTGGGACGGACAGGGTATTTCACCCCTCCACTTT. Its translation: CASSWDGQGISPLHF. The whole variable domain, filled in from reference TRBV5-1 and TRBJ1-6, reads KAGVTQTPRYLIKTRGQQVTLSCSPISGHRSVSWYQQTPGQGLQFLFEYFSETQRNKGNFPGRFSGRQFSNSRSEMNVSTLELGDSALYLCASSWDGQGISPLHFGNGTRLTVT.

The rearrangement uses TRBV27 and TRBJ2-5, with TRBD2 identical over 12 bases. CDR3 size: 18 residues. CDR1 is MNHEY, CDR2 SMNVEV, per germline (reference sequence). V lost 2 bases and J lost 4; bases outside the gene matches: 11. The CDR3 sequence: CASSLTNLGLAGRETQYF. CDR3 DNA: TGTGCCAGCAGTTTAACTAACCTTGGACTAGCGGGGAGAGAGACCCAGTACTTC.

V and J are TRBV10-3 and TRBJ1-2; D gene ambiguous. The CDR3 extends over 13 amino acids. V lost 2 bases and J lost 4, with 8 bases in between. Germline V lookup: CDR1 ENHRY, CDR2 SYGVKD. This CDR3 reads CAISEEGGYGYTF. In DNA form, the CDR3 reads TGTGCCATCAGTGAGGAGGGAGGCTATGGCTACACCTTC.

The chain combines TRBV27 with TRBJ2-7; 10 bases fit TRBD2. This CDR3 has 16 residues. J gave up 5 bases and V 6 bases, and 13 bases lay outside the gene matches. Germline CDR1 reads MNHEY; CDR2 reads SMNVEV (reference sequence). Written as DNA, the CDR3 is TGTGCCAGCAGCCGCCCAGGGCTAGCGGGAGTAAACGAGCAGTACTTC. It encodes CASSRPGLAGVNEQYF.

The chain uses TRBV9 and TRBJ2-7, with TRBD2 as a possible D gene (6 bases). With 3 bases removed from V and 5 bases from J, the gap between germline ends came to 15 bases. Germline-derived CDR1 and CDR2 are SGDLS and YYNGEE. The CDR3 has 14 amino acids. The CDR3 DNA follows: TGTGCCAGCAGCGGGGAACTAGCTCGCGACGAGCAGTACTTC. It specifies CASSGELARDEQYF.

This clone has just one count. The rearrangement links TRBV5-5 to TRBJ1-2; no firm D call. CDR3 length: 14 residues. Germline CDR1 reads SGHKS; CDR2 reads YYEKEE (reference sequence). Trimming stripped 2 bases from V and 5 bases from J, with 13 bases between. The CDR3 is CASSLRVPLYGYTF. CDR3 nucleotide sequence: TGTGCCAGCAGCTTACGCGTTCCCCTATATGGCTACACCTTC.

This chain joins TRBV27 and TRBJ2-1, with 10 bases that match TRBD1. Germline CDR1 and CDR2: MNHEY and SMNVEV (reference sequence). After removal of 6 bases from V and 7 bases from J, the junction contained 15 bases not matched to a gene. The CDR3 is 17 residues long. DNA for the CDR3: TGTGCCAGCAGGGGCTTTAGTGGGGACAGGGGCCCAAATGAGCAGTTCTTC. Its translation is CASRGFSGDRGPNEQFF.

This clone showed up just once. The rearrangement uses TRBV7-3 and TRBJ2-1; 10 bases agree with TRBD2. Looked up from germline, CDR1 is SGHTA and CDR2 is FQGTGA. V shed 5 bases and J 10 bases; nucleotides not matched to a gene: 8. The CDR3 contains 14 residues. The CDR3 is CASSPGTSAKEQFF. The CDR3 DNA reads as TGTGCCAGCAGCCCCGGGACTAGCGCAAAAGAGCAGTTCTTC.

The CDR3 protein is CASSQDETRYNEQFF. CDR3 sequence (DNA): TGCGCCAGCAGCCAAGATGAGACTAGGTACAATGAGCAGTTCTTC. The chain recombines TRBV4-3 with TRBJ2-1; D perhaps matches TRBD2 (6 bases). The germline V gene has CDR1 LGHNA and CDR2 YSLEER. V gave up 0 bases and J gave up 4 bases, with 10 bases separating them. The CDR3 has 15 residues.

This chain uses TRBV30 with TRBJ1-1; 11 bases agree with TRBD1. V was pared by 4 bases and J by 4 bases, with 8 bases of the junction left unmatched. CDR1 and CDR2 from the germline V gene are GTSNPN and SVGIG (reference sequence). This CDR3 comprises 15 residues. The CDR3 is CAWNADRGLGTEAFF. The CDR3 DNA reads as TGTGCCTGGAACGCGGACAGGGGGCTGGGCACTGAAGCTTTCTTT. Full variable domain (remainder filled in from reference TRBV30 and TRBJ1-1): SQTIHQWPATLVQPVGSPLSLECTVEGTSNPNLYWYRQAAGRGLQLLFYSVGIGQISSEVPQNLSASRPQDRQFILSSKKLLLSDSGFYLCAWNADRGLGTEAFFGQGTRLTVV.

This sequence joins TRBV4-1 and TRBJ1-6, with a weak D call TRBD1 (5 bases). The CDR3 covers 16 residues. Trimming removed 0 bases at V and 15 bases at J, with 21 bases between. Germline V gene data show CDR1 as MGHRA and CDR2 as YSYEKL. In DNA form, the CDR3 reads TGCGCCAGCAGCCAAGATAGAGCTCGGGGGGTCGGCCACCTCCACTTT. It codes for CASSQDRARGVGHLHF.

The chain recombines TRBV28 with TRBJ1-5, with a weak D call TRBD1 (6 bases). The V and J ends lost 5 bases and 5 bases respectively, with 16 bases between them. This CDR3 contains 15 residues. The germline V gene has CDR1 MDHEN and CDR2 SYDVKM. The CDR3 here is CASSLRSGAHQPQHF. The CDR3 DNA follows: TGTGCCAGCAGTCTCCGGTCAGGGGCTCATCAGCCCCAGCATTTT.